The 14 T cell receptor beta chains below were found in one sample sequenced in a study of molecular identifiers for immune sequencing clone quantification. Each CDR3 protein is one row after TCRdb ran MiXCR on the PCR reads. Of roughly 90,000 distinct CDR3 sequences in the sample, about 23% were seen once. Sequencing was performed on naive CD8+ T cells from blood, with Jurkat cell RNA spiked in. Subset: FACS-sorted CD8+CD4-CCR7+CD45RA+ naive T cells. These receptors all stem from a human donor in good health. Some libraries in this study had Jurkat cell RNA spiked in.

The table lists this clonotype with many counts. The chain recombines TRBV28 with TRBJ2-6, with D possibly being TRBD1 (5 bases). Germline-derived CDR1 and CDR2 are MDHEN and SYDVKM. The V and J ends lost 6 bases and 1 base respectively, with 13 bases between them. The CDR3 consists of 16 residues. CDR3 nucleotide sequence: TGTGCCAGCAGGGGCCAGGGTTGGTCTGGGGCCAACGTCCTGACTTTC. The encoded protein is CASRGQGWSGANVLTF. Combining the CDR3 with reference TRBV28 and TRBJ2-6 gives the whole variable domain DVKVTQSSRYLVKRTGEKVFLECVQDMDHENMFWYRQDPGLGLRLIYFSYDVKMKEKGDIPEGYSVSREKKERFSLILESASTNQTSMYLCASRGQGWSGANVLTFGAGSRLTVL.

A note on this clonotype: A read error may explain this, as a much larger clone is one base away. The DNA for the CDR3 is TGTGCCAGCCAGAGTTTTGGCAGTACGCCGCACTACGAGCAGTACTTC. This translates into CASQSFGSTPHYEQYF. The chain couples TRBV28 to TRBJ2-7; D not resolved. V lost 8 bases and J 3 bases, leaving 23 bases between the germline ends. Germline CDR1 is MDHEN and CDR2 is SYDVKM. This CDR3 spans 16 amino acids.

There are a few counts of this clonotype. The junction departs from germline at one end; a sequencing error may be responsible. The CDR3 nucleotides read TGTGCCAGCAGCCTGGAGATCGGGACTAGATACTACAGTGAGCAGTTCTTC. Translated: CASSLEIGTRYYSEQFF. The chain employs TRBV6-6 and TRBJ2-1, with TRBD2 matching 8 bases. Germline CDR1 and CDR2: MNHNY and SVGAGI (reference sequence). The CDR3 is made up of 17 amino acids.

This clonotype was recorded at least ten times. This chain connects TRBV7-9 to TRBJ1-1; no clear D gene. V was trimmed by 4 bases and J by 9 bases, leaving 15 bases between them. Germline V CDR1 and CDR2: SEHNR, FQNEAQ (reference sequence). CDR3 length: 13 amino acids. As DNA, the CDR3 is TGTGCCAGCAGCTCCCCGCTTTATCCCCAAGCTTTCTTT. Protein: CASSSPLYPQAFF.

This clonotype showed up many times. The CDR3 loop is CASSYPSGQFF. CDR3 nucleotide sequence: TGTGCCAGCAGTTACCCTTCCGGGCAGTTCTTC. The chain combines TRBV6-2 or TRBV6-3 with TRBJ2-1; D unclear. Trimming took 2 bases from V and 12 from J, leaving 8 bases between them. Germline V gene sequence: CDR1 MNHEY, CDR2 SVGEGT. The CDR3 has 11 amino acids.

As concerns this clonotype: One junction end does not reproduce the germline sequence, and a read error may be involved. V gene TRBV7-6 combines with J gene TRBJ1-1; 8 nucleotides match TRBD1. Per germline, CDR1 SGHVS and CDR2 FNYEAQ. This CDR3 spans 15 amino acids. CDR3 in amino acids: CASSLATGDSTEAFF. Here the CDR3 DNA reads TGTGCCAGCAGCCTAGCGACAGGGGATTCTACTGAAGCTTTCTTT. The variable domain in full, with the rest retrieved from reference TRBV7-6 and TRBJ1-1, is GAGVSQSPRYKVTKRGQDVALRCDPISGHVSLYWYRQALGQGPEFLTYFNYEAQQDKSGLPNDRFSAERPEGSISTLTIQRTEQRDSAMYRCASSLATGDSTEAFFGQGTRLTVV.

This clonotype was recorded at least ten times. V usage is TRBV19 and J usage is TRBJ2-3; D ambiguous. The CDR3 has 14 amino acids. Trimming took off 5 bases at V and 3 bases at J, with 12 bases between the two ends. CDR1 and CDR2 from the germline V gene are LNHDA and SQIVND (reference sequence). CDR3 sequence reads: CASSPRWGTDTQYF. CDR3 nucleotides: TGTGCCAGTAGTCCCCGTTGGGGTACAGATACGCAGTATTTT.

Remarks on this clonotype: The junction does not match germline at one end; this may be a read error. The V gene is TRBV12-3 or TRBV12-4, the J gene TRBJ2-6; TRBD1 might be the D (6 bases). This CDR3 is built from 16 residues. The CDR3 DNA reads as TGTGCGAGCAGTCTAGGCAGGGTGTCAGGGGCCATCGTCCTGACTTTC. Translation: CASSLGRVSGAIVLTF.

The J gene is TRBJ2-1, the V gene TRBV11-2; no reliable D call. This CDR3 comprises 16 residues. Germline CDR1 and CDR2: SGHAT and FQNNGV. V lost 4 bases and J 2 bases, leaving 15 bases between the germline ends. The CDR3 DNA follows: TGTGCCAGCAGCTCCATACCCGAATATACCTACAATGAGCAGTTCTTC. Protein product: CASSSIPEYTYNEQFF.

This chain joins TRBV13 and TRBJ2-1; 15 nucleotides align to TRBD2. V gave up 4 bases and J gave up 10 bases; unmatched junction bases: 8. CDR3 size: 16 residues. CDR1 and CDR2 (germline): PRHDT, FYEKMQ (reference sequence). This CDR3 reads CASSSRTSGGEEEQFF. CDR3 bases: TGTGCCAGCAGCTCCCGGACTAGCGGGGGGGAGGAGGAGCAGTTCTTC.

This clonotype occurred a few times. The CDR3 DNA sequence: TGTGCCAGCAGCTTTACGTTTAGCTATGGCTACACCTTC. Its translation: CASSFTFSYGYTF. This chain connects TRBV7-9 to TRBJ1-2; the D is unclear. V lost 3 bases and J 4 bases, leaving 9 bases between the germline ends. Germline V lookup: CDR1 SEHNR, CDR2 FQNEAQ (reference sequence). The CDR3 runs 13 residues.

This clonotype appeared many times. The chain is built from TRBV5-5 and TRBJ1-1; 10 positions match TRBD1. The CDR3 loop spans 16 amino acids. Germline assignment: CDR1 SGHKS and CDR2 YYEKEE (reference sequence). J lost 5 bases, V lost 0 bases, and 7 bases had no gene match. The CDR3 sequence is CASSLVGQGLWTEAFF. The CDR3 DNA reads TGTGCCAGCAGCTTGGTGGGACAGGGGCTTTGGACTGAAGCTTTCTTT. The entire variable domain, with the rest obtained from reference TRBV5-5 and TRBJ1-1, is as follows: DAGVTQSPTHLIKTRGQQVTLRCSPISGHKSVSWYQQVLGQGPQFIFQYYEKEERGRGNFPDRFSARQFPNYSSELNVNALLLGDSALYLCASSLVGQGLWTEAFFGQGTRLTVV.

This clonotype was detected many times. The chain couples TRBV30 to TRBJ2-7; D gene uncertain. Trimming shortened V by 2 bases and J by 2 bases, and 10 bases separated the two germline ends. Germline V gene data show CDR1 as GTSNPN and CDR2 as SVGIG (reference sequence). The CDR3 is 13 residues long. The CDR3 loop reads CAWSSEPTYEQYF. CDR3 DNA: TGTGCCTGGAGTTCGGAGCCCACCTACGAGCAGTACTTC.

The chain joins TRBV25-1 to TRBJ1-5; 7 bases are a match to TRBD1. Trimming cost V 5 bases and J 1 base; bases outside gene matches: 2. The germline V gene encodes CDR1 MGHDK and CDR2 SYGVNS. This CDR3 contains 14 residues. The chain's CDR3 is CASSRQGSNQPQHF. CDR3 nucleotides: TGTGCCAGCAGTCGACAGGGAAGCAATCAGCCCCAGCATTTT.